This entry lists 9 T cell receptor beta chains sequenced from one sample in a study of early T cells in non-severe SARS-CoV-2 infection. TCRdb ran MiXCR on the 5' RACE reads and lists one entry per CDR3 protein. Of over 55,000 distinct CDR3 sequences listed, around 12% are singletons. Sequencing was carried out using whole blood. Source of these receptors: an adult who was a healthcare worker with PCR-confirmed SARS-CoV-2 infection or an uninfected control (not recorded which).

In its sample, this clonotype was seen a few times. The gene calls are TRBV18 and TRBJ2-5; 7 bases match TRBD1. Losses at the gene ends were 5 bases for V and 5 bases for J; bases not matched to a gene: 5. Germline CDR1 reads KGHSH; CDR2 reads LQKENI. This CDR3 contains 13 residues. CDR3 nucleotide sequence: TGTGCCAGCTCAGCGACAGGGCGGGAGACCCAGTACTTC. As protein: CASSATGRETQYF.

On this clonotype itself: Mismatch with germline at one junction end may stem from a read error. This chain joins TRBV7-7 and TRBJ2-3; D uncertain. This CDR3 is 14 amino acids long. The germline V gene encodes CDR1 SSHAT and CDR2 FNYEAQ (reference sequence). The CDR3 DNA follows: TGTGCTAGCAGCTACTTGGGGAGCACAGATACGCAGTATTTT. Residues: CASSYLGSTDTQYF.

The table lists this clonotype with many counts. The V gene is TRBV12-3 or TRBV12-4, the J gene TRBJ1-3; D gene uncertain. This CDR3 is 16 amino acids long. V dropped 1 base and J dropped 0 bases, with 10 bases sitting between them. CDR3: CASSLGGAASGNTIYF. CDR3 in DNA: TGTGCCAGCAGTTTAGGCGGAGCTGCCTCTGGAAACACCATATATTTT.

The chain is built from TRBV25-1 and TRBJ1-3; D is undetermined. Trimming left V 2 bases short and J 4 bases short, with 9 bases between. The CDR3 spans 14 residues. CDR1 and CDR2 from the germline V gene are MGHDK and SYGVNS. The CDR3 spells CASSEEWSGNTIYF. The CDR3 nucleotides read TGTGCCAGCAGTGAAGAGTGGTCGGGAAACACCATATATTTT.

This clonotype was counted ten times or more. This chain joins TRBV19 and TRBJ2-2; D is perhaps TRBD2 (5 bases). Germline loops: CDR1 LNHDA, CDR2 SQIVND (reference sequence). This CDR3 spans 12 amino acids. V was cut by 8 bases and J by 7 bases, with 11 bases left in between. The CDR3 nucleotides read TGTGCCAGTGGAGGATTTGTCGGGGAGCTGTTTTTT. It translates to CASGGFVGELFF.

This clonotype showed up many times. The chain recombines TRBV5-8 with TRBJ1-1, with 9 bases that match TRBD1. Germline lookup yields CDR1 SGHTS and CDR2 YDEGEE. The CDR3 runs 16 residues. The V segment lost 0 bases and the J segment 5 bases; nucleotides outside the gene matches: 8. CDR3 DNA: TGTGCCAGCAGCTTGGTCCCGAACAGGGGGCATACTGAAGCTTTCTTT. Amino acid sequence: CASSLVPNRGHTEAFF.

This clonotype has just a few counts. The rearrangement joins TRBV30 to TRBJ2-7; 11 nucleotides agree with TRBD1. J lost 4 bases, V lost 5 bases, and 4 bases had no gene match. This CDR3 has 13 residues. Germline V gives CDR1 GTSNPN, CDR2 SVGIG (reference sequence). CDR3 in amino acids: CAWVRDRGYEQYF. The CDR3 DNA sequence: TGTGCCTGGGTCCGGGACAGGGGGTACGAGCAGTACTTC.

As to this clonotype: One end of the junction is discordant with germline, which a read error may explain. The chain is built from TRBV7-9 and TRBJ1-1, with a weak D call TRBD1 (6 bases). From germline, CDR1 is SEHNR and CDR2 FQNEAQ (reference sequence). The CDR3 has 13 residues. CDR3 sequence (DNA): TGTGCCAGCGGCTTAAGCACAGGGCGGGAGGTTTTCTTT. Translated: CASGLSTGREVFF.

The table lists this clonotype with a few counts. This chain links TRBV18 with TRBJ1-3; TRBD1 is a possible D gene (6 bases). CDR1 and CDR2 (germline): KGHSH, LQKENI. Between the trimmed V and J ends, which lost 1 base and 4 bases, there was a span of 23 bases. The CDR3 totals 19 residues. This CDR3 reads CASSPLPPDSSTSGNTIYF. The DNA of the CDR3 is TGTGCCAGCTCACCACTCCCCCCGGACAGTTCCACTTCGGGAAACACCATATATTTT.